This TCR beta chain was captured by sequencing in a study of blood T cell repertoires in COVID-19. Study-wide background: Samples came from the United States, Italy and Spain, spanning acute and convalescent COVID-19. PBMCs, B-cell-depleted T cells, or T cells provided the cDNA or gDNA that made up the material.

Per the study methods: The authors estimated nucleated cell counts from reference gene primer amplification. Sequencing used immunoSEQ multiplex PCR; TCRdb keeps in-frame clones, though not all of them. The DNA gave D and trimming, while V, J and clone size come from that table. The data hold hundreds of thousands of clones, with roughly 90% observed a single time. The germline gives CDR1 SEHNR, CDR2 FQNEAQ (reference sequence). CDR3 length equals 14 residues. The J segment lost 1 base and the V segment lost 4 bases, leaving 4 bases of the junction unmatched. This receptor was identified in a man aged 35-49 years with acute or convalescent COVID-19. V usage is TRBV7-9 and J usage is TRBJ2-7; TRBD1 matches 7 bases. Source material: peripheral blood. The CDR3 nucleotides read TGTGCCAGCAGCTCAACAGGGGAATCCTACGAGCAGTACTTC. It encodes CASSSTGESYEQYF.